This paragraph covers one TCR beta chain sequence. Antigen: not known. This entry is derived from a study of post-analysis software for immune sequencing data. Points from the study as a whole: For normalized Chao1 diversity, multiple sclerosis patients scored significantly lower than controls did. Compared with controls, patients had more of five TRBV segments, including TRBV5-6, TRBV5-1 and TRBV20-1.

Germline V gene lookup returns CDR1 SGHRS and CDR2 YFSETQ. The CDR3 length is 17 residues. V lost 0 bases to trimming and J lost 0 bases; unmatched junction nucleotides: 4. The library was made from cDNA and included unique molecular identifiers. TCRdb re-analysed the PCR reads in MiXCR, keeping a single row per CDR3 protein. The sample includes about 540,000 distinct CDR3 sequences, around a third of them seen just once. This sequence originates from a girl under 18 with multiple sclerosis. This rearrangement joins TRBV5-1 to TRBJ2-2, with TRBD1 matching over 8 bases. The sequenced sample was blood. CDR3 loop: CASSLVAQGANTGELFF. CDR3 bases: TGCGCCAGCAGCTTGGTGGCACAGGGGGCGAACACCGGGGAGCTGTTTTTT.